Listed below are T cell receptor beta chains from one sample, sequenced in a study of T-cell reconstitution after alpha-beta-depleted transplantation in children. TCRdb processed the PCR reads anew with MiXCR; each CDR3 protein has one entry. Of a few hundred thousand distinct CDR3 sequences listed, more than 20% are singletons. The source material was PBMCs, sampled before TCRalphabeta/CD19-depleted stem cell transplant. The receptor set was obtained from a boy under three years old with Wiskott-Aldrich syndrome, due to receive a stem cell transplant. CDR3s include the opening cysteine and the closing phenylalanine or tryptophan. Fields, in order: J gene, V gene, D gene, clone size, CDR3 protein, CDR3 DNA. A D gene is named only where the DNA matches it firmly. Clone size is shown for a subset of rows, as once, few, many or a class of expanded clone.

J gene: TRBJ2-1; V gene: TRBV9; D gene: .; clone size: few; CDR3 protein: CASSVGGHPVNEQFF; CDR3 DNA: TGTGCCAGCAGCGTTGGGGGCCACCCGGTGAATGAGCAGTTCTTC
J gene: TRBJ1-6; V gene: TRBV28; D gene: .; clone size: .; CDR3 protein: CASSLPGSPLHF; CDR3 DNA: TGTGCCAGCAGTTTACCGGGTTCACCCCTCCACTTT
J gene: TRBJ2-7; V gene: TRBV28; D gene: TRBD1; clone size: few; CDR3 protein: CASSTPGQGAPNEQYF; CDR3 DNA: TGTGCCAGCAGTACACCGGGACAGGGGGCCCCTAACGAGCAGTACTTC
J gene: TRBJ2-2; V gene: TRBV5-1; D gene: .; clone size: few; CDR3 protein: CASSPLRLVGELFF; CDR3 DNA: TGCGCCAGCAGCCCTCTCCGTTTGGTCGGGGAGCTGTTTTTT
J gene: TRBJ2-2; V gene: TRBV28; D gene: .; clone size: .; CDR3 protein: CASSLLGWAGLTGELFF; CDR3 DNA: TGTGCCAGCAGTTTATTAGGCTGGGCGGGCCTCACCGGGGAGCTGTTTTTT
J gene: TRBJ1-3; V gene: TRBV12-3/TRBV12-4; D gene: TRBD1; clone size: few; CDR3 protein: CASSLGRTGRNTIYF; CDR3 DNA: TGTGCCAGCAGTTTAGGGCGGACAGGGAGAAACACCATATATTTT
J gene: TRBJ2-7; V gene: TRBV6-1; D gene: TRBD2; clone size: .; CDR3 protein: CASSGHLTGGRPYEQYF; CDR3 DNA: TGTGCCAGCAGCGGACATCTGACGGGGGGAAGGCCCTACGAGCAGTACTTC
J gene: TRBJ2-5; V gene: TRBV20-1; D gene: .; clone size: many; CDR3 protein: CSARDSQETQYF; CDR3 DNA: TGCAGTGCTAGAGACTCCCAAGAGACCCAGTACTTC
J gene: TRBJ1-5; V gene: TRBV6-2/TRBV6-3; D gene: .; clone size: .; CDR3 protein: CASSFRREQGNQPQHF; CDR3 DNA: TGTGCCAGCAGTTTTAGGCGGGAACAGGGCAATCAGCCCCAGCATTTT
J gene: TRBJ2-5; V gene: TRBV12-3/TRBV12-4; D gene: TRBD2; clone size: once; CDR3 protein: CAISLVLAGGPIKETQYF; CDR3 DNA: TGTGCCATCAGTTTAGTCCTAGCGGGAGGGCCGATAAAAGAGACCCAGTACTTC
J gene: TRBJ2-1; V gene: TRBV20-1; D gene: .; clone size: .; CDR3 protein: CSALHPGPIYNEQFF; CDR3 DNA: TGCAGTGCTCTCCACCCCGGACCAATCTACAATGAGCAGTTCTTC
J gene: TRBJ2-7; V gene: TRBV6-5; D gene: TRBD2; clone size: .; CDR3 protein: CASSYGGSGRALEQYF; CDR3 DNA: TGTGCCAGCAGTTACGGGGGCAGCGGGAGGGCCCTCGAGCAGTACTTC
J gene: TRBJ2-3; V gene: TRBV5-6; D gene: .; clone size: .; CDR3 protein: CASNPTGGAQGGTQYF; CDR3 DNA: TGTGCCAGCAACCCGACGGGGGGAGCTCAGGGGGGAACGCAGTATTTT
J gene: TRBJ2-7; V gene: TRBV5-1; D gene: .; clone size: .; CDR3 protein: CASSLIIGKYEQYF; CDR3 DNA: TGCGCCAGCAGCTTGATAATCGGGAAATACGAGCAGTACTTC
J gene: TRBJ2-5; V gene: TRBV10-3; D gene: .; clone size: .; CDR3 protein: CAISGSGTHKETQYF; CDR3 DNA: TGTGCCATCAGTGGATCCGGGACACACAAAGAGACCCAGTACTTC
J gene: TRBJ2-5; V gene: TRBV4-1; D gene: .; clone size: .; CDR3 protein: CASSQQPGLSETQYF; CDR3 DNA: TGCGCCAGCAGCCAACAGCCGGGACTTTCAGAGACCCAGTACTTC
J gene: TRBJ2-7; V gene: TRBV20-1; D gene: TRBD1; clone size: .; CDR3 protein: CSASLDRVLVYEQYF; CDR3 DNA: TGCAGTGCTAGCCTCGACAGGGTTCTTGTATACGAGCAGTACTTC
J gene: TRBJ2-3; V gene: TRBV18; D gene: TRBD2; clone size: .; CDR3 protein: CASSGLAGVDTQYF; CDR3 DNA: TGTGCCAGCTCCGGACTAGCGGGAGTGGATACGCAGTATTTT
J gene: TRBJ2-1; V gene: TRBV4-2; D gene: .; clone size: once; CDR3 protein: CASSQAVSYNEQFF; CDR3 DNA: TGTGCCAGCAGCCAAGCGGTCTCCTACAATGAGCAGTTCTTC
J gene: TRBJ2-7; V gene: TRBV11-2; D gene: TRBD1; clone size: .; CDR3 protein: CASSRDRGPSYEQYF; CDR3 DNA: TGTGCCAGCAGCCGGGACAGGGGCCCCTCCTACGAGCAGTACTTC
J gene: TRBJ2-2; V gene: TRBV5-1; D gene: TRBD2; clone size: .; CDR3 protein: CASSGGLAETINTGELFF; CDR3 DNA: TGCGCCAGCAGCGGGGGACTAGCGGAAACAATAAACACCGGGGAGCTGTTTTTT
J gene: TRBJ2-1; V gene: TRBV9; D gene: .; clone size: .; CDR3 protein: CASSIDGGRTYNEQFF; CDR3 DNA: TGTGCCAGCAGCATCGACGGGGGCAGGACGTACAATGAGCAGTTCTTC
J gene: TRBJ2-1; V gene: TRBV30; D gene: .; clone size: .; CDR3 protein: CAWSIVRSHEQFF; CDR3 DNA: TGTGCCTGGAGTATCGTAAGGTCCCATGAGCAGTTCTTC
J gene: TRBJ1-4; V gene: TRBV20-1; D gene: .; clone size: .; CDR3 protein: CSARRVGVTDEKLFF; CDR3 DNA: TGCAGTGCTAGGCGAGTGGGGGTTACGGACGAAAAACTGTTTTTT
J gene: TRBJ1-1; V gene: TRBV18; D gene: .; clone size: few; CDR3 protein: CASSPTADRGTEAFF; CDR3 DNA: TGTGCCAGCTCACCAACCGCCGACAGAGGCACTGAAGCTTTCTTT
J gene: TRBJ1-5; V gene: TRBV20-1; D gene: .; clone size: .; CDR3 protein: CSASNIRLLTGGNQPQHF; CDR3 DNA: TGCAGTGCTAGTAATATACGGCTCTTAACAGGAGGCAATCAGCCCCAGCATTTT
J gene: TRBJ1-1; V gene: TRBV20-1; D gene: TRBD1; clone size: few; CDR3 protein: CSGRRDSLTEAFF; CDR3 DNA: TGCAGTGGGCGCCGGGACAGTCTCACTGAAGCTTTCTTT
J gene: TRBJ2-7; V gene: TRBV7-9; D gene: TRBD2; clone size: .; CDR3 protein: CASSPRGSGRIGVEQYF; CDR3 DNA: TGTGCCAGCAGCCCCCGCGGTAGCGGGAGAATAGGCGTCGAGCAGTACTTC
J gene: TRBJ2-7; V gene: TRBV6-2/TRBV6-3; D gene: TRBD2; clone size: .; CDR3 protein: CASSYPVDGLAGVAYF; CDR3 DNA: TGTGCCAGCAGTTACCCGGTAGATGGACTAGCGGGAGTCGCGTACTTC
J gene: TRBJ2-5; V gene: TRBV24-1; D gene: TRBD2; clone size: .; CDR3 protein: CATSYIPGLAENFSYQETQYF; CDR3 DNA: TGTGCCACCAGTTATATTCCGGGACTAGCGGAAAATTTCTCGTACCAAGAGACCCAGTACTTC
J gene: TRBJ2-7; V gene: TRBV20-1; D gene: TRBD2; clone size: .; CDR3 protein: CSASSGFYSYEQYF; CDR3 DNA: TGCAGTGCCAGTAGCGGGTTTTACTCCTACGAGCAGTACTTC
J gene: TRBJ2-1; V gene: TRBV12-3/TRBV12-4; D gene: TRBD2; clone size: few; CDR3 protein: CASAGERGNEQFF; CDR3 DNA: TGTGCCAGCGCCGGGGAGCGGGGCAATGAGCAGTTCTTC
J gene: TRBJ2-5; V gene: TRBV29-1; D gene: .; clone size: .; CDR3 protein: CSVDSSAETQYF; CDR3 DNA: TGCAGCGTTGACTCTAGCGCAGAGACCCAGTACTTC
J gene: TRBJ2-7; V gene: TRBV12-3/TRBV12-4; D gene: .; clone size: .; CDR3 protein: CASSLSIGDWASYEQYF; CDR3 DNA: TGTGCCAGCAGTTTATCGATTGGGGACTGGGCCTCCTACGAGCAGTACTTC
J gene: TRBJ2-7; V gene: TRBV20-1; D gene: .; clone size: few; CDR3 protein: CSANSGARGSYEQYF; CDR3 DNA: TGCAGTGCTAATTCAGGGGCCAGGGGCTCCTACGAGCAGTACTTC
J gene: TRBJ2-7; V gene: TRBV6-1; D gene: TRBD2; clone size: few; CDR3 protein: CASRLADYEQYF; CDR3 DNA: TGTGCCAGCAGACTAGCGGACTACGAGCAGTACTTC
J gene: TRBJ2-3; V gene: TRBV29-1; D gene: .; clone size: few; CDR3 protein: CSVGLTDTQYF; CDR3 DNA: TGCAGCGTGGGGTTAACAGATACGCAGTATTTT
J gene: TRBJ2-7; V gene: TRBV28; D gene: .; clone size: .; CDR3 protein: CATGIRDIDEQYF; CDR3 DNA: TGTGCTACCGGGATCAGGGATATAGACGAGCAGTACTTC
J gene: TRBJ2-7; V gene: TRBV4-1; D gene: TRBD1; clone size: .; CDR3 protein: CASSRSQGIYEQYF; CDR3 DNA: TGCGCCAGCAGCAGATCACAGGGGATCTACGAGCAGTACTTC
J gene: TRBJ2-7; V gene: TRBV7-2; D gene: TRBD2; clone size: few; CDR3 protein: CASSLVAGVGHEQYF; CDR3 DNA: TGTGCCAGCAGCCTAGTAGCGGGAGTCGGCCACGAGCAGTACTTC
J gene: TRBJ2-7; V gene: TRBV10-3; D gene: .; clone size: .; CDR3 protein: CAISDPRTSPYEQYF; CDR3 DNA: TGTGCCATCAGTGACCCCAGGACGAGCCCCTACGAGCAGTACTTC
J gene: TRBJ2-7; V gene: TRBV24-1; D gene: .; clone size: .; CDR3 protein: CATSDLLRVDEQYF; CDR3 DNA: TGTGCCACCAGTGATTTGCTCAGGGTAGACGAGCAGTACTTC
J gene: TRBJ2-7; V gene: TRBV20-1; D gene: .; clone size: .; CDR3 protein: CSAAKDGYEQYF; CDR3 DNA: TGCAGTGCCGCTAAGGACGGGTACGAGCAGTACTTC
J gene: TRBJ2-3; V gene: TRBV9; D gene: .; clone size: few; CDR3 protein: CASSAYGQPSTDTQYF; CDR3 DNA: TGTGCCAGCAGCGCCTATGGACAGCCTAGCACAGATACGCAGTATTTT
J gene: TRBJ2-1; V gene: TRBV5-6; D gene: TRBD2; clone size: .; CDR3 protein: CASSLVRGSGTSGRASGNEQFF; CDR3 DNA: TGTGCCAGCAGCTTGGTTAGGGGGTCCGGGACTAGCGGGAGGGCTTCGGGAAATGAGCAGTTCTTC
J gene: TRBJ2-6; V gene: TRBV5-1; D gene: .; clone size: .; CDR3 protein: CASSLTTGANVLTF; CDR3 DNA: TGTGCCAGCAGCTTAACTACCGGGGCCAACGTCCTGACTTTC
J gene: TRBJ2-1; V gene: TRBV6-5; D gene: TRBD1; clone size: few; CDR3 protein: CASSYLRDRPYNEQFF; CDR3 DNA: TGTGCCAGCAGTTACCTCCGGGACAGACCATACAATGAGCAGTTCTTC
J gene: TRBJ2-3; V gene: TRBV5-4; D gene: TRBD2; clone size: .; CDR3 protein: CASSPWLAGGADTQYF; CDR3 DNA: TGTGCCAGCAGCCCCTGGCTAGCGGGAGGGGCAGATACGCAGTATTTT
J gene: TRBJ2-1; V gene: TRBV20-1; D gene: TRBD2; clone size: once; CDR3 protein: CSALGRGLANLSSYNEQFF; CDR3 DNA: TGCAGTGCTCTCGGTCGGGGACTAGCCAACTTAAGCTCCTACAATGAGCAGTTCTTC
J gene: TRBJ1-4; V gene: TRBV29-1; D gene: .; clone size: .; CDR3 protein: CSVESGGRGEKLFF; CDR3 DNA: TGCAGCGTTGAGTCGGGGGGCCGGGGTGAAAAACTGTTTTTT